This section outlines one TCR beta chain sequence together with its context. The target of this receptor is not known. No base quality values were provided; no much bigger clone lies one nucleotide off. The CDR3 goes from the cysteine to the phenylalanine over 14 residues. CDR3 DNA only is kept here, 42 bases in frame from base 1. CDR1 and CDR2, looked up from the germline V gene, are MNHNS and SASEGT. Germline trimming: 2 bases from V, 10 bases from J; junction bases outside gene matches: 8. These data belong to a study of blood T cell repertoires in COVID-19 (TCRdb year 2020). Describing the broader study: Samples from collaborators originated in the United States, Italy and Spain and spanned both the acute and convalescent phases of COVID-19. A de-identified subject ID, COVID-19 status, age in years and sex were almost always included in the sample metadata. The samples were drawn from the first 160 participants of the ongoing ImmuneRACE study and from over a thousand subjects provided by 6 global collaborators. Deeply sampled blood TCRbeta repertoires from subjects exposed to, actively infected with, or recovered from COVID-19 were included in the dataset. The repertoires were made available in a free public database intended to serve as a resource for research on the immune response to SARS-CoV-2. HLA class I and class II types, where available, came from metadata supplied by the sample provider rather than from assay-based typing. The material from the prospective study consisted of cDNA or gDNA derived from T cells, B-cell-depleted T cells, or PBMCs. The paper as a whole reports these results and caveats: Clinical and demographic metadata were provided uncurated, with the amount varying by source and participant.

Whole blood was collected in K2EDTA tubes by collaborating institutions according to the institutions' own protocols. For TCRbeta analysis, collaborators shipped samples in one of three forms: frozen whole blood, isolated PBMCs, or DNA extracted from either of those sample types. The immunoSEQ Assay, a bias-controlled multiplex PCR, was used to amplify TCRbeta CDR3 regions from genomic DNA. In the authors' own workflow: The number of nucleated cells in each sample was estimated from the amplification of reference gene primers within the assay. To quantify the absolute abundance of each unique TCRbeta CDR3 rearrangement, sequence reads were collapsed and filtered. For each sample, productive Simpson clonality was calculated as the square root of Simpson's diversity index across productive rearrangements. TCRdb mirrors the immuneACCESS table, restricted to in-frame sequences. Some clones are absent from its copies; in checked studies, under half trace to an unresolved V gene, and the reason for the others is unknown. That table supplies the V and J calls and clone size; D and trimming were determined from the DNA. The sample profile shows roughly 230,000 clones; roughly 87% of them were found once. Over 0.55% of the sample goes to the ten largest clones.

Sample: peripheral blood. The chain joins TRBV6-1 to TRBJ2-1, with 7 bases in between that match TRBD1. This clonotype originated in a human donor in a cohort sampled during active COVID-19. The CDR3 region reads CASSERRQGQEQFF. Here is the DNA: TGTGCCAGCAGTGAAAGGCGACAGGGTCAGGAGCAGTTCTTC.